The following is a T cell receptor (beta chain) sequence with its context. It was with 60 Vbeta and 13 Jbeta primers that the PCR ran. This table comes from immunoSEQ multiplex PCR, and its TCRdb copy is limited to in-frame clones, with some not included. The table shows around 120,000 clones, with 70% to 75% occurring only once. At collection, donors were nominally healthy, but unrecorded immune exposures were probable. The J segment lost 6 bases and the V segment lost 0 bases, leaving 4 bases of the junction unmatched. The CDR3 consists of 15 residues. The germline CDR1 and CDR2 sequences are SGHRS and YFSETQ. This sample was taken from a study of cytomegalovirus exposure and HLA in healthy donors.

The sequence derives from a young woman in good health and CMV-seronegative. Specimen: PBMCs. The J gene is TRBJ1-5, the V gene TRBV5-1; 9 nucleotides agree with TRBD1. CDR3 in DNA: TGCGCCAGCAGCTTGGGACAGGGGGAAGGTCAGCCCCAGCATTTT. Its translation is CASSLGQGEGQPQHF. The full variable domain, completed using reference TRBV5-1 and TRBJ1-5, is KAGVTQTPRYLIKTRGQQVTLSCSPISGHRSVSWYQQTPGQGLQFLFEYFSETQRNKGNFPGRFSGRQFSNSRSEMNVSTLELGDSALYLCASSLGQGEGQPQHFGDGTRLSIL.